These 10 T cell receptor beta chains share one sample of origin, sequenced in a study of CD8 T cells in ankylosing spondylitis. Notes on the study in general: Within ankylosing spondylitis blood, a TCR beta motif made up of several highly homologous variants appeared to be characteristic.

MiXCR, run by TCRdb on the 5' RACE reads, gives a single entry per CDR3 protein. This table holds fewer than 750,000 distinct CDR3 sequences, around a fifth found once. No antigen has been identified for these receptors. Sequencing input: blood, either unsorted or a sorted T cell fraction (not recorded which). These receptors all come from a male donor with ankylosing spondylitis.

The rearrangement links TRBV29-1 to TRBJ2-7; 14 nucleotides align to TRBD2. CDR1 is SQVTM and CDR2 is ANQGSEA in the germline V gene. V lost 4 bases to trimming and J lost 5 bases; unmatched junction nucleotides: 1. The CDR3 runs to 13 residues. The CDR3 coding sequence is TGCAGCGTTGGGACTAGCGGGAGGAACGAGCAGTACTTC. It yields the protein CSVGTSGRNEQYF.

The CDR3 DNA reads as TGTGCCAGCAGTGAAGCGCCCCTCCTTTATCAGCCCCAGCATTTT. Protein product: CASSEAPLLYQPQHF. The V gene is TRBV2, the J gene TRBJ1-5, with D uncertain. CDR1 is SNHLY, CDR2 FYNNEI, per germline. The CDR3 is 15 residues long. Trimming shortened V by 0 bases and J by 5 bases, and 11 bases separated the two germline ends. Looking up the rest from reference TRBV2 and TRBJ1-5 gives the full variable domain: EPEVTQTPSHQVTQMGQEVILRCVPISNHLYFYWYRQILGQKVEFLVSFYNNEISEKSEIFDDQFSVERPDGSNFTLKIRSTKLEDSAMYFCASSEAPLLYQPQHFGDGTRLSIL.

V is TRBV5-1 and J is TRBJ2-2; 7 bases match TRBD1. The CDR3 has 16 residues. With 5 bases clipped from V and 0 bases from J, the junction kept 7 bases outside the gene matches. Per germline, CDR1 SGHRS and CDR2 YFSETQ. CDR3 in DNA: TGCGCCAGCAGGTCGACCGGGACAGCGAACACCGGGGAGCTGTTTTTT. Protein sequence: CASRSTGTANTGELFF.

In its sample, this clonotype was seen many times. The CDR3 loop reads CSARAVPSYEQYF. The CDR3 nucleotides are TGCAGTGCTAGAGCTGTCCCATCCTACGAGCAGTACTTC. V and J are TRBV20-1 and TRBJ2-7; D remains ambiguous. The CDR3 has 13 amino acids. Deletions cut 1 base from V and 1 base from J, with 8 bases between. The V gene's germline CDR1 is DFQATT and CDR2 SNEGSKA (reference sequence).

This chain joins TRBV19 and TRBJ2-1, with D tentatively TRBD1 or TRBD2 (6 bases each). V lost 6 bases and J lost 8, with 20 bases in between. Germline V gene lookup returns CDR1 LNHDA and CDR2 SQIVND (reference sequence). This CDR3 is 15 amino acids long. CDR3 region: CASRWRGSRADEQFF. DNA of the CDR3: TGTGCCAGTAGATGGAGGGGGTCAAGAGCGGATGAGCAGTTCTTC.

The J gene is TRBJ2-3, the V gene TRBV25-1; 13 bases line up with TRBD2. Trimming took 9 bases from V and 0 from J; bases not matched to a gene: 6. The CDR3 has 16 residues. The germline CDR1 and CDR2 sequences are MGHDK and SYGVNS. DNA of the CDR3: TGTGCCAGTTCCGGGACTAGCGGGATTAGCACAGATACGCAGTATTTT. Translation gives CASSGTSGISTDTQYF.

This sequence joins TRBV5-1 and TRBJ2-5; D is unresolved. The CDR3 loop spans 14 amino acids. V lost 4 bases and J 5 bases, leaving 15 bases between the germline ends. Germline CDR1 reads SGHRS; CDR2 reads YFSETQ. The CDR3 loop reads CASSGSAAWETQYF. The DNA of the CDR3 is TGCGCCAGCAGCGGAAGCGCGGCATGGGAGACCCAGTACTTC.

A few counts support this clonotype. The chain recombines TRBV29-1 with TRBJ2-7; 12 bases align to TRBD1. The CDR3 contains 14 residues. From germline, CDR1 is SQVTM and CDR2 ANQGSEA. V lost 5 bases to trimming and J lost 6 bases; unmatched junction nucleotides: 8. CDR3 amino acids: CSVSPGTGGFEQYF. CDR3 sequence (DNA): TGCAGCGTTTCTCCCGGGACAGGGGGCTTCGAGCAGTACTTC.

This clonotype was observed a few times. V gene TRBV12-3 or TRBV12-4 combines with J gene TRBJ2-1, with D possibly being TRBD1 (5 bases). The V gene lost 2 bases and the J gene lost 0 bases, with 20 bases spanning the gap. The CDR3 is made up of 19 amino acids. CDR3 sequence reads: CASSLIRQGIPSSYNEQFF. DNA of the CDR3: TGTGCCAGCAGTTTAATACGGCAGGGAATCCCCAGCTCCTACAATGAGCAGTTCTTC.

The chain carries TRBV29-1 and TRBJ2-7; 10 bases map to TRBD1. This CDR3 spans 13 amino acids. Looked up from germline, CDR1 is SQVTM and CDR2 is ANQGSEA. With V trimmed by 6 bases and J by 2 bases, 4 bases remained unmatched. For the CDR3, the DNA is TGCAGCGTCCGGGACAGGGGTACCTACGAGCAGTACTTC. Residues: CSVRDRGTYEQYF.